A selection of T cell receptor beta chains follows, all from one sample in a study of blood T cell repertoires in COVID-19. Profiled with immunoSEQ multiplex PCR; TCRdb holds only in-frame clones, not every one. The sample holds under 450,000 clones; over 75% are singletons and the top ten take less than 2%. Input material: peripheral blood. The receptors derive from a woman in her 40s with COVID-19, enrolled during active disease. Each CDR3 is given with its conserved first and last residue. Fields, in order: CDR3 length, J gene, V gene, D gene, clone size, CDR3 DNA, CDR3 protein. The D gene is left open where the match is weak. Size is omitted from some rows. Given values are once, few, many or a class for expanded clones.

>13|TRBJ2-5|TRBV2|TRBD1|NA
TGTGCCAGCAGGGGGGACAGCCAAGAGACCCAGTACTTC
CASRGDSQETQYF
>15|TRBJ1-3|TRBV5-6|TRBD1|NA
TGTGCCAGCAGTCAGAGGAGGGGGCGCGGAAACACCATATATTTT
CASSQRRGRGNTIYF
>14|TRBJ1-2|TRBV15|NA|NA
TGTGCCACCAGCCCTTCGACAGCTAACTATGGCTACACCTTC
CATSPSTANYGYTF
>15|TRBJ1-2|TRBV28|TRBD1|NA
TGTGCCAGCAGTGGTAATGGACAGGGACTCTATGGCTACACCTTC
CASSGNGQGLYGYTF
>16|TRBJ2-1|TRBV9|NA|NA
TGTGCCAGCAGCGTAGCTGGGGACGGGGGCTACAATGAGCAGTTCTTC
CASSVAGDGGYNEQFF
>13|TRBJ1-1|TRBV3-1/TRBV3-2|NA|NA
TGTGCCAGCAGCCAAAGGGACTTATCTGAAGCTTTCTTT
CASSQRDLSEAFF
>18|TRBJ2-1|TRBV4-1|TRBD2|NA
TGCGCCAGCAGCCAGACCGGGACTAGCGGGAGGGGCTACAATGAGCAGTTCTTC
CASSQTGTSGRGYNEQFF
>17|TRBJ2-5|TRBV5-1|TRBD1|NA
TGCGCCAGCAGCCTGGACCCACCGACAGGGGCGGGAGAGACCCAGTACTTC
CASSLDPPTGAGETQYF
>17|TRBJ2-2|TRBV7-9|TRBD1|NA
TGTGCCAGCAGCTACCCTCCCGGGACAGGGTTTACCGGGGAGCTGTTTTTT
CASSYPPGTGFTGELFF
>13|TRBJ2-1|TRBV2|NA|NA
TGTGCCAGCGACGGGTCATTGGGGAGTGAGCAGTTCTTC
CASDGSLGSEQFF
>15|TRBJ2-7|TRBV7-2|TRBD1|NA
TGTGCCAGCAGCTACAGGGGGGTAGCCTCCTACGAGCAGTACTTC
CASSYRGVASYEQYF
>15|TRBJ1-6|TRBV9|TRBD1|NA
TGTGCCAGCAGCTTAGCGACAGGGGGCAGTTCACCCCTCCACTTT
CASSLATGGSSPLHF
>12|TRBJ2-7|TRBV13|NA|NA
TGTGCCAGCAGTCGGGTCCGGGGCGAGCAGTACTTC
CASSRVRGEQYF
>15|TRBJ2-3|TRBV6-2/TRBV6-3|TRBD1|NA
TGTGCCAGCAGCCGCCGGGGACAGGGCACAGATACGCAGTATTTT
CASSRRGQGTDTQYF
>14|TRBJ1-2|TRBV6-5|NA|NA
TGTGCCAGCAGTCCTTCCGGGGTCCCCTATGGCTACACCTTC
CASSPSGVPYGYTF
>11|TRBJ2-1|TRBV21-1|NA|NA
TGTGCCAGCAGAACTAGCGGGGAGCAGTTCTTC
CASRTSGEQFF
>16|TRBJ1-5|TRBV7-2|NA|NA
TGTGCCAGCAGCCCCAGCGGGGGATATAGCAATCAGCCCCAGCATTTT
CASSPSGGYSNQPQHF
>13|TRBJ1-2|TRBV3-1/TRBV3-2|NA|NA
TGTGCCAGCAGCCAAGATCTTCTAAGTGGCTACACCTTC
CASSQDLLSGYTF
>15|TRBJ2-7|TRBV9|TRBD1|NA
TGTGCCAGCAGCGTAGGAGACAGGGGGCTCTACGAGCAGTACTTC
CASSVGDRGLYEQYF
>15|TRBJ1-5|TRBV27|TRBD1|NA
TGTGCCAGCAGTTCGACAGGGTTATTAGGTCAGCCCCAGCATTTT
CASSSTGLLGQPQHF
>14|TRBJ1-1|TRBV2|NA|NA
TGTGCCAGCACCCTAGAAGGGGGTGGCACTGAAGCTTTCTTT
CASTLEGGGTEAFF
>13|TRBJ2-4|TRBV27|NA|NA
TGTGCCAGCAGTTTATCGAGGAGGGACATTCAGTACTTC
CASSLSRRDIQYF
>15|TRBJ1-1|TRBV2|NA|NA
TGTGCCAGCAACAGGCGGGGGACGGCGAACACTGAAGCTTTCTTT
CASNRRGTANTEAFF
>18|TRBJ1-2|TRBV7-2|NA|NA
TGTGCCAGCAGCTCGCCCCGTGGGGCAGGGATCAAGAACTATGGCTACACCTTC
CASSSPRGAGIKNYGYTF
>13|TRBJ1-1|TRBV6-5|NA|once
TGTGCCAGCAGTCAAACTCCCGGGACTGAAGCTTTCTTT
CASSQTPGTEAFF
>18|TRBJ1-2|TRBV19|TRBD1|NA
TGTGCCAGTAGTATAGTCCGGGACAGGGGGCGCTTGAATTATGGCTACACCTTC
CASSIVRDRGRLNYGYTF
>14|TRBJ1-3|TRBV5-4|NA|NA
TGTGCCTCATCACGGGAAATCTCTGGAAACACCATATATTTT
CASSREISGNTIYF
>14|TRBJ2-1|TRBV28|TRBD1|NA
TGTGCCAGCACCTTCGACAGGGTGGTCAATGAGCAGTTCTTC
CASTFDRVVNEQFF
>12|TRBJ1-1|TRBV10-3|NA|NA
TGTGCGGCCTTGGGGGCTAACACTGAAGCTTTCTTT
CAALGANTEAFF
>14|TRBJ2-1|TRBV12-5|TRBD2|NA
TGTGCTAGTGGAGAGCGGGAGGGCTACAATGAGCAGTTCTTC
CASGEREGYNEQFF
>17|TRBJ2-2|TRBV27|TRBD2|NA
TGTGCCAGCACCCCCCGAGGGCGGGAGGGCCCTCCCGGGGAGCTGTTTTTT
CASTPRGREGPPGELFF
>14|TRBJ2-4|TRBV11-2|TRBD1|NA
TGTGCCAGCAGCCCCAGACAGGGATCAAACATTCAGTACTTC
CASSPRQGSNIQYF
>11|TRBJ1-2|TRBV29-1|NA|NA
TGCAGCGTGGGGGGAGGCTATGGCTACACCTTC
CSVGGGYGYTF
>13|TRBJ1-2|TRBV12-3/TRBV12-4|NA|NA
TGTGCCAGCAGTCGCGGGAATGTCTATGGCTACACCTTC
CASSRGNVYGYTF
>13|TRBJ1-6|TRBV18|NA|NA
TGTGCCAGCTCTAGGGAAGGGGATTCACCCCTCCACTTT
CASSREGDSPLHF
>14|TRBJ1-3|TRBV28|NA|NA
TGTGCCAGCAGTTTACCTCCCTCGGGAAACACCATATATTTT
CASSLPPSGNTIYF
>13|TRBJ2-5|TRBV6-2/TRBV6-3|NA|NA
TGTGCCAGCAGTATAGGGAGGAGAGAGACCCAGTACTTC
CASSIGRRETQYF
>15|TRBJ2-7|TRBV19|TRBD2|NA
TGTGCCAGTAGCCCGGGACTATTTTCTTCCTACGAGCAGTACTTC
CASSPGLFSSYEQYF
>14|TRBJ1-4|TRBV19|TRBD1|NA
TGTGCCAGTATCTCCGGGACAGCGAGAAGAAAACTGTTTTTT
CASISGTARRKLFF
>14|TRBJ1-1|TRBV7-2|NA|NA
TGTGCCAGCAGCTTATGGGCCGGGAACACTGAAGCTTTCTTT
CASSLWAGNTEAFF
>16|TRBJ1-1|TRBV11-2|NA|NA
TGTGCCAGCAGCTTAGCTTCAGGGGCTGTGAACACTGAAGCTTTCTTT
CASSLASGAVNTEAFF
>13|TRBJ2-5|TRBV24-1|NA|NA
TGTGCCACTAGGGGCTCGTCGGAGGAGACCCAGTACTTC
CATRGSSEETQYF
>13|TRBJ2-3|TRBV2|NA|NA
TGTGCCAGCCGAACATTCGGCACAGATACGCAGTATTTT
CASRTFGTDTQYF
>11|TRBJ1-5|TRBV2|NA|NA
TGTGCCAGCGGACTCTTGATGCCCCAGCATTTT
CASGLLMPQHF
>15|TRBJ2-7|TRBV29-1|NA|few
TGCAGCGTTGAAGATTCCGGACAGGGACTAAACGAGCAGTACTTC
CSVEDSGQGLNEQYF
>16|TRBJ2-7|TRBV4-3|TRBD2|NA
TGCGCCAGCAGCAAGGGAGGCGGGGGGTTCTCCTACGAGCAGTACTTC
CASSKGGGGFSYEQYF
>17|TRBJ2-1|TRBV4-1|TRBD2|NA
TGCGCCAGCAGCCAAGATCGGGGGGGACTACGTTACAATGAGCAGTTCTTC
CASSQDRGGLRYNEQFF
>13|TRBJ1-2|TRBV7-8|NA|NA
TGTGCCAGCAGCCGGGGGGGTAACTATGGCTACACCTTC
CASSRGGNYGYTF
>15|TRBJ2-3|TRBV5-1|NA|NA
TGCGCCAGCAGCTTGGACCGGGGAAATCTCGATACGCAGTATTTT
CASSLDRGNLDTQYF
>12|TRBJ1-1|TRBV30|TRBD1|few
TGTGCCTGGGACAGGGTGAACACTGAAGCTTTCTTT
CAWDRVNTEAFF
>14|TRBJ1-6|TRBV9|NA|NA
TGTGCCAGCAGCGTAGGAGGAGGGAATTCACCCCTCCACTTT
CASSVGGGNSPLHF
>15|TRBJ1-2|TRBV6-1|NA|NA
TGTGCCAGCAGTGAAAGAGACAGCGCTTTGGGGGGCTACACCTTC
CASSERDSALGGYTF
>14|TRBJ1-1|TRBV18|NA|NA
TGTGCCAGCTCAGGGGAGCAGGGACTCAATGAAGCTTTCTTT
CASSGEQGLNEAFF
>15|TRBJ1-2|TRBV5-4|NA|NA
TGTGCCAGCAGCCCCAAGGGAGCTTATAACTATGGCTACACCTTC
CASSPKGAYNYGYTF